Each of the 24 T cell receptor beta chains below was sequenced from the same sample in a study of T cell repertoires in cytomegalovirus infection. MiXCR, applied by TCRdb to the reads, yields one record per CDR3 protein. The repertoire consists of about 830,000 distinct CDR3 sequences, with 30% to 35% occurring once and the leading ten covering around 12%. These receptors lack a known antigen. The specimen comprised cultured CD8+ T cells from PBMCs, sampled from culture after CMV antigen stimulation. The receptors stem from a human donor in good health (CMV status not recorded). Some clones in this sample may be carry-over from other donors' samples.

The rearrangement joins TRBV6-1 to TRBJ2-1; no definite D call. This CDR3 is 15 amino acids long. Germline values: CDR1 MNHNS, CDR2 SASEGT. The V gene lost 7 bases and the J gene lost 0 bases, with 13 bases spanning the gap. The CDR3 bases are TGTGCCAGCAAAATCGGAATCAGCTCCTACAATGAGCAGTTCTTC. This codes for CASKIGISSYNEQFF.

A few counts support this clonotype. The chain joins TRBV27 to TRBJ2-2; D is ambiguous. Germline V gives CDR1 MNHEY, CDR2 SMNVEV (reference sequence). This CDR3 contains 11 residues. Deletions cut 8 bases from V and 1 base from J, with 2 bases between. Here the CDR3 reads CASQNTGELFF. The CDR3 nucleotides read TGTGCCAGCCAGAACACCGGGGAGCTGTTTTTT.

The DNA for the CDR3 is TGTGCCAGCAGCTTAGGATCGGACAGAGGCAATCAGCCCCAGCATTTT. It encodes CASSLGSDRGNQPQHF. This chain connects TRBV7-9 to TRBJ1-5; maybe TRBD1 (6 bases). With 1 base removed from V and 2 bases from J, the gap between germline ends came to 12 bases. CDR3 length: 16 residues. Looked up from germline, CDR1 is SEHNR and CDR2 is FQNEAQ (reference sequence).

CDR3 nucleotides: TGTGCCAGCAGGAGGGGACAGGGAGTTGGAAACACCATATATTTT. It codes for CASRRGQGVGNTIYF. The chain uses TRBV2 and TRBJ1-3; 9 bases fit TRBD1. The germline V gene has CDR1 SNHLY and CDR2 FYNNEI. With V trimmed by 6 bases and J by 3 bases, 6 bases remained unmatched. CDR3 size: 15 residues.

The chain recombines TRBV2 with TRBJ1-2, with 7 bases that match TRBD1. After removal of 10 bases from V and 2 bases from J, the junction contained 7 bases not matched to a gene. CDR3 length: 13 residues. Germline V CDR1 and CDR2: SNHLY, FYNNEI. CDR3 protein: CANPDRANYGYTF. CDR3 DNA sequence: TGTGCCAACCCCGACAGGGCCAACTATGGCTACACCTTC.

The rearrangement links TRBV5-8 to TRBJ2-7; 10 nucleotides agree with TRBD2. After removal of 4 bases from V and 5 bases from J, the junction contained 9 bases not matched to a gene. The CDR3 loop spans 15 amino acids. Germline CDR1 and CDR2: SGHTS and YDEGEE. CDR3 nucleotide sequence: TGTGCCAGCAGCCCACCTACTAGCGGGGTTGACGAGCAGTACTTC. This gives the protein CASSPPTSGVDEQYF.

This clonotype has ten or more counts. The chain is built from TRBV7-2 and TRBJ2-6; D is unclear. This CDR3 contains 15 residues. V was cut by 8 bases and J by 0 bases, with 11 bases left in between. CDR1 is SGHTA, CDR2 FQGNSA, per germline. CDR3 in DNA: TGTGCCAGCTTGATTTCCACCTCTGGGGCCAACGTCCTGACTTTC. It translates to CASLISTSGANVLTF.

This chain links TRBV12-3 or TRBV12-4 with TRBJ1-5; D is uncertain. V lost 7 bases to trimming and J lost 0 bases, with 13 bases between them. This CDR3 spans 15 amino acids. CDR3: CASTPSADSNQPQHF. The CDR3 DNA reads TGTGCCAGCACCCCCTCAGCTGATAGCAATCAGCCCCAGCATTTT.

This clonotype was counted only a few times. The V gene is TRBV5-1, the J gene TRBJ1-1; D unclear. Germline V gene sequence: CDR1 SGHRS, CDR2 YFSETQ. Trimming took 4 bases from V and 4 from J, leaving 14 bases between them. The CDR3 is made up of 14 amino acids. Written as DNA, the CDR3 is TGCGCCAGCAGCGTTGATCCCTTGACCACTGAAGCTTTCTTT. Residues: CASSVDPLTTEAFF. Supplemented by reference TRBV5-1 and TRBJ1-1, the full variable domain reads KAGVTQTPRYLIKTRGQQVTLSCSPISGHRSVSWYQQTPGQGLQFLFEYFSETQRNKGNFPGRFSGRQFSNSRSEMNVSTLELGDSALYLCASSVDPLTTEAFFGQGTRLTVV.

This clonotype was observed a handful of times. DNA of the CDR3: TGTGCCAGCAGCTTAGAAGGAGGGTTCCTAGTCCACGAGCAGTACGTC. Translation gives CASSLEGGFLVHEQYV. The genes are TRBV11-3 and TRBJ2-7, with D possibly matching TRBD2 (6 bases). CDR1 and CDR2 from the germline V gene are SGHNT and YENEEA. Trimming stripped 0 bases from V and 5 bases from J, with 17 bases between. This CDR3 contains 16 residues.

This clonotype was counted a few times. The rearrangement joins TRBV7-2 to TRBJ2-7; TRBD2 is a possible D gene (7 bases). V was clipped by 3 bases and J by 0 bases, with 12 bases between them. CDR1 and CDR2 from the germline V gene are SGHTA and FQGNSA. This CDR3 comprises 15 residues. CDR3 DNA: TGTGCCAGCAGCTTCCACGGGGGGCCCTCCTACGAGCAGTACGTC. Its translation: CASSFHGGPSYEQYV.

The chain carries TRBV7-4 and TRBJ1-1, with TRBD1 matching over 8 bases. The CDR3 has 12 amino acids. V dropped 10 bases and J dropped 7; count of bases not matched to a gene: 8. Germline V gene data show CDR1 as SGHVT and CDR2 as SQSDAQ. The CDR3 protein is CATTGDRFEAFF. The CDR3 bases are TGTGCCACCACAGGGGACAGGTTTGAAGCTTTCTTT.

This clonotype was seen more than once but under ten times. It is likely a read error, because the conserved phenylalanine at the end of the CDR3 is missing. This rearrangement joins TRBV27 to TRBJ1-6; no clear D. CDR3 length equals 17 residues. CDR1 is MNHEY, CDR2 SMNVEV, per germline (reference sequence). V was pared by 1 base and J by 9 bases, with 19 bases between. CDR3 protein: CASSLYEETMLGSPLHL. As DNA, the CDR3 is TGTGCCAGCAGTTTATACGAGGAGACTATGCTGGGTTCACCCCTCCACCTT.

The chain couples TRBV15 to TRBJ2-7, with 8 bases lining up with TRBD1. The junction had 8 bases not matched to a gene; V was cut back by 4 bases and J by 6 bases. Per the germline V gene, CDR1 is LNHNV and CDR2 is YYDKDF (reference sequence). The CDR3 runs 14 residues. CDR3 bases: TGTGCCACCAGCAACAAGCGGACAGGGTTCGAGCAGTACTTC. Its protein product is CATSNKRTGFEQYF.

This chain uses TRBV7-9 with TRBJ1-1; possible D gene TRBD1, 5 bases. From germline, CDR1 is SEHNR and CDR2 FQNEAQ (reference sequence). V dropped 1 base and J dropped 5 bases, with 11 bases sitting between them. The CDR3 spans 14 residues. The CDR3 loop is CASSLVGARTEAFF. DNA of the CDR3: TGTGCCAGCAGCTTAGTAGGGGCGCGGACTGAAGCTTTCTTT.

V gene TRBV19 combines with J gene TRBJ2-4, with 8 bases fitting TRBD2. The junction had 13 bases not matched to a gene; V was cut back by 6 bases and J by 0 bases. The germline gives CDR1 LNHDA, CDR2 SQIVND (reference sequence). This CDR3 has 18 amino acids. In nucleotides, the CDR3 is TGTGCCAGTAGGGGGGGGCTAGCGGGTCCGCTAGCCAAAAACATTCAGTACTTC. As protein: CASRGGLAGPLAKNIQYF.

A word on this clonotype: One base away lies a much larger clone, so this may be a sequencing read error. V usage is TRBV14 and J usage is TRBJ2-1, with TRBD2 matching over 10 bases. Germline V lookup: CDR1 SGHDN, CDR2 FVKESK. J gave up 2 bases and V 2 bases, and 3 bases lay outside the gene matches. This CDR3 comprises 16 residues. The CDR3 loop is CASSQISGGTYNEQFF. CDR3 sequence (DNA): TGTGCCAGCAGCCAAATTAGCGGGGGGACCTACAATGAGCAGTTCTTC.

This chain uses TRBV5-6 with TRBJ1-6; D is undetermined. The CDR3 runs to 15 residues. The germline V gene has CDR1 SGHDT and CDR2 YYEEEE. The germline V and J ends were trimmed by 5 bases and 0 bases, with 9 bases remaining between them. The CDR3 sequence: CASSPQSSYNSPLHF. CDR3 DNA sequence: TGTGCCAGCAGTCCTCAGAGCTCCTATAATTCACCCCTCCACTTT.

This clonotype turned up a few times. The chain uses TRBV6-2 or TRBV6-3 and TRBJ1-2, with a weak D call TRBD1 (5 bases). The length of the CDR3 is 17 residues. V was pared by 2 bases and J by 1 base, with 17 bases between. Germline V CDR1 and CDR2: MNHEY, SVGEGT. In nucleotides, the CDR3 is TGTGCCAGCAGTTACGGTCCCCCGGGACTTAATAACTATGGCTACACCTTC. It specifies CASSYGPPGLNNYGYTF.

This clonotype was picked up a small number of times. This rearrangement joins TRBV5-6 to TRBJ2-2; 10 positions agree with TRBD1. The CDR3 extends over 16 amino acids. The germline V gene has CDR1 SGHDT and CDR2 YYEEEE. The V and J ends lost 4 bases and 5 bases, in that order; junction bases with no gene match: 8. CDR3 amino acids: CASSPAGTGDTGELFF. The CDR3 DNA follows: TGTGCCAGCAGCCCGGCCGGGACAGGGGATACCGGGGAGCTGTTTTTT.

The DNA of the CDR3 is TGTGCCAGTAGTTCCCGGGACAGGGGGATCGTTTATGGCTACACCTTC. Its protein product is CASSSRDRGIVYGYTF. This chain joins TRBV19 and TRBJ1-2; 11 bases are a match to TRBD1. This CDR3 is built from 16 residues. CDR1 and CDR2 from the germline V gene are LNHDA and SQIVND (reference sequence). V shed 5 bases, J shed 5 bases, and the junction held 10 bases outside the gene matches.

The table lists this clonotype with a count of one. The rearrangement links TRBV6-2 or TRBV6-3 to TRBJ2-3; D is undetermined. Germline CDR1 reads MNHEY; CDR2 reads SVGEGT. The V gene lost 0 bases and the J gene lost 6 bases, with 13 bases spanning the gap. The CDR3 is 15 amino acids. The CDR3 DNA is TGTGCCAGCAGTTACTCGCTACCCCCTGGGGATACGCAGTATTTT. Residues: CASSYSLPPGDTQYF.

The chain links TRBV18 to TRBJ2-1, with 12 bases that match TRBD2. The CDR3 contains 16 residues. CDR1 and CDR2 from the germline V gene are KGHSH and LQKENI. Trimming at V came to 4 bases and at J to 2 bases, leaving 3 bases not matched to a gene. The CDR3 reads CASSRLAGGAYNEQFF. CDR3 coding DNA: TGTGCCAGCTCACGGCTAGCGGGGGGGGCCTACAATGAGCAGTTCTTC.

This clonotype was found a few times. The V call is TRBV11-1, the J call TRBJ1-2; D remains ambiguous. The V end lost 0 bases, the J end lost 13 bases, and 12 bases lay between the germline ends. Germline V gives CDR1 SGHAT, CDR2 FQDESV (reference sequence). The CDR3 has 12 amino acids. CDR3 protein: CASSLAADVFTF. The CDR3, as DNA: TGTGCCAGCAGCTTAGCTGCCGATGTGTTCACCTTC.